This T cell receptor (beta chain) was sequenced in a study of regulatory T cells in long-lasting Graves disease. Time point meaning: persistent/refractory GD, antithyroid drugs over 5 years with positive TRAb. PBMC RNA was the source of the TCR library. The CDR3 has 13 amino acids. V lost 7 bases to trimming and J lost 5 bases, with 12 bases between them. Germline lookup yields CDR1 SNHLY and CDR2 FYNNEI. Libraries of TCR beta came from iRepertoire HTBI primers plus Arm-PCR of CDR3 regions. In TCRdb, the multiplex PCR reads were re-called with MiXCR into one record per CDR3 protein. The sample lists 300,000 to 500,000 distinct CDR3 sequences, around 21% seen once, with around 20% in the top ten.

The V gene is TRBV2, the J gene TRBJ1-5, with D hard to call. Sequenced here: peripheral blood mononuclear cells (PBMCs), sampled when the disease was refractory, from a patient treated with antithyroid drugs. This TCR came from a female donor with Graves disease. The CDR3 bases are TGTGCCAGCATAGGACGGGCTGATCAGCCCCAGCATTTT. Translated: CASIGRADQPQHF.